This TCR beta chain comes out of a study of cytomegalovirus exposure and HLA in healthy donors. The PCR contained 60 Vbeta and 13 Jbeta primers. Libraries were prepared by immunoSEQ multiplex PCR; TCRdb keeps only in-frame clonotypes and omits some of them. The profile shows about 120,000 clones, 75% to 85% of them singletons. Germline CDR1 MRHNA, CDR2 SNTAGT. V trimming: 9 bases; J trimming: 4 bases; junction bases outside the gene matches: 10. This CDR3 contains 14 residues. The clonotype comes from a man aged 40-49 years in good health and CMV-seronegative. The chain employs TRBV6-4 and TRBJ2-3, with 7 positions matching TRBD2. Sequenced: PBMCs. The CDR3 DNA sequence: TGTGCCAGGACTTGGCGGGAGCTGTCAGATACGCAGTATTTT. Protein: CARTWRELSDTQYF.